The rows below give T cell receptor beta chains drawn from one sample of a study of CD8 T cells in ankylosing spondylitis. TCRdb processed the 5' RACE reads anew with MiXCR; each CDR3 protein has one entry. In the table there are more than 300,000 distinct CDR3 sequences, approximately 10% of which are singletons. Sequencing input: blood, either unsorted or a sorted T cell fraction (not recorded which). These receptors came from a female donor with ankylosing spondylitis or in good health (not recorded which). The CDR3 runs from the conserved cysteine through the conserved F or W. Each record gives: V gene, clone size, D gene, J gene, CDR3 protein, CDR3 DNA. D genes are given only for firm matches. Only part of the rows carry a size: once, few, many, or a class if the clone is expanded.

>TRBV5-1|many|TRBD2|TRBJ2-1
CASSSLAGRDEQFF
TGCGCCAGCAGCTCCTTAGCGGGGAGGGATGAGCAGTTCTTC
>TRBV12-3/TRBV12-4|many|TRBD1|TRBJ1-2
CASSFRLDRGRIYGYTF
TGTGCCAGCAGTTTCCGGTTGGACAGGGGGCGGATCTATGGCTACACCTTC
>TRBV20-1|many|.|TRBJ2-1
CSASRGASYNEQFF
TGCAGTGCTAGTCGAGGGGCCTCCTACAATGAGCAGTTCTTC
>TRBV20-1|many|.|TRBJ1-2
CSARRLSYGYTF
TGCAGTGCTAGGCGTTTGAGCTATGGCTACACCTTC
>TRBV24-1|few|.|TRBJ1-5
CATSDSGIPARHF
TGTGCCACCAGTGATTCAGGCATCCCGGCACGGCATTTT
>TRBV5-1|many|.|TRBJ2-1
CASSSDVRSSYNEQFF
TGCGCCAGCAGCTCCGACGTTCGTAGCTCCTACAATGAGCAGTTCTTC
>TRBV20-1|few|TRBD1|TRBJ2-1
CSARGPGGSYNEQFF
TGCAGTGCTAGAGGCCCAGGGGGCTCCTACAATGAGCAGTTCTTC
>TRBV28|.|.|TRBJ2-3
CASSPRSTDTQCF
TGTGCCAGCAGCCCAAGAAGCACAGATACGCAGTGTTTT
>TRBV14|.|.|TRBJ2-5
CASSQDSRWETQYF
TGTGCCAGCAGCCAAGATTCCAGATGGGAGACCCAGTACTTC
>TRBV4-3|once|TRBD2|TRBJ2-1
CASSQDGASGPNYNEQFF
TGCGCCAGCAGCCAAGATGGGGCTAGCGGACCTAACTACAATGAGCAGTTCTTC
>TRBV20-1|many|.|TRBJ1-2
CSARQGVVDGYTF
TGCAGTGCTAGACAGGGAGTGGTGGATGGCTACACCTTC
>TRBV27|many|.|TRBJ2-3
CASSRPALRDTQYF
TGTGCCAGCAGTCGCCCTGCCCTCAGAGATACGCAGTATTTT
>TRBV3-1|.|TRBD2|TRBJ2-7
CASSLRMALAGGRLPYEQYF
TGTGCCAGCAGCCTCCGCATGGCACTAGCGGGAGGTAGACTCCCCTACGAGCAGTACTTC
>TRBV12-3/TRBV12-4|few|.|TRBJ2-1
CATSTGLLVQFF
TGTGCCACCTCAACCGGCCTCCTCGTGCAGTTCTTC
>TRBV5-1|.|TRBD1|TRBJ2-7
CASSRPGTGYEQYF
TGCGCCAGCAGCAGACCCGGGACAGGCTACGAGCAGTACTTC
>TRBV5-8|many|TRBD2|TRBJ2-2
CASSLVTSGNTGELFF
TGTGCCAGCAGCTTGGTAACTAGCGGGAACACCGGGGAGCTGTTTTTT
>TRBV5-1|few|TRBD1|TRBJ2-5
CASSYGQGIEETQYF
TGCGCCAGCAGCTACGGACAGGGTATTGAAGAGACCCAGTACTTC
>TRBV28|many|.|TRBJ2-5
CASSLQSRGRYQETQYF
TGTGCCAGCAGTTTACAGTCCCGCGGGCGGTACCAAGAGACCCAGTACTTC
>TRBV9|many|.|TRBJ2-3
CASSLGLYSTDTQYF
TGTGCCAGCAGCTTGGGCCTATACTCCACAGATACGCAGTATTTT
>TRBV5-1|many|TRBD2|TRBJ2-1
CASSIGHTSGRTGEQFF
TGCGCCAGCAGCATCGGACATACTAGCGGGAGGACAGGGGAGCAGTTCTTC
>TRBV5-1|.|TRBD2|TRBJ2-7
CASSSGLVLTGEQYF
TGCGCCAGCAGCTCAGGACTAGTCCTCACCGGGGAGCAGTACTTC
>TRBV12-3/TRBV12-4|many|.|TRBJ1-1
CASRPDLFGTFF
TGTGCCAGCAGACCGGACCTCTTCGGAACTTTCTTT
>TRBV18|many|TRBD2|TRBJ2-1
CASSPRTSYNNEQFF
TGTGCCAGCTCACCGAGGACTAGCTATAACAATGAGCAGTTCTTC
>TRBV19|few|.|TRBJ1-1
CASGPGMNTEAFF
TGTGCCAGTGGGCCGGGTATGAACACTGAAGCTTTCTTT
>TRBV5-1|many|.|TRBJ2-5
CASSFTTAQETQYF
TGCGCCAGCAGCTTCACGACAGCCCAAGAGACCCAGTACTTC
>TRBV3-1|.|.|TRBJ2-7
CASSQDWYEQYF
TGTGCCAGCAGCCAAGATTGGTACGAGCAGTACTTC
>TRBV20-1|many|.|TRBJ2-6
CSARGGRFSGANVLTF
TGCAGTGCTAGGGGGGGCAGGTTCTCTGGGGCCAACGTCCTGACTTTC
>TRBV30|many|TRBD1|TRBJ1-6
CAWSGRNRGRGFVSPLHF
TGTGCCTGGAGTGGAAGGAACAGGGGGCGCGGGTTCGTTTCACCCCTCCACTTT
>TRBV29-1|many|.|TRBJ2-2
CSVLNTGELFF
TGCAGCGTACTAAACACCGGGGAGCTGTTTTTT
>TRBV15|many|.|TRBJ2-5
CATSREDETQYF
TGTGCCACCAGCAGGGAAGATGAGACCCAGTACTTC
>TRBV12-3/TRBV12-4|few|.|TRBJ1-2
CASSLAPPGGYTF
TGTGCCAGCAGTTTAGCCCCCCCGGGAGGCTACACCTTC
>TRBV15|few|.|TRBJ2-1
CATERHPSGNEQFF
TGTGCCACCGAGCGGCATCCGTCGGGCAATGAGCAGTTCTTC
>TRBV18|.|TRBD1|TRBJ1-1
CASSPRGLDTNAEAFF
TGTGCCAGCTCACCAAGGGGGCTCGATACGAACGCTGAAGCTTTCTTT
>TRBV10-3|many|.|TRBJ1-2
CAIKGGADNYGYTF
TGTGCCATCAAAGGCGGTGCGGATAACTATGGCTACACCTTC
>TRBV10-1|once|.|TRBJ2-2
CASSESTGRTWDTGELFF
TGCGCCAGCAGTGAGTCGACGGGGCGAACGTGGGACACCGGGGAGCTGTTTTTT
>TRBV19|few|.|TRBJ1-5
CASSIFGWNQPQHF
TGTGCCAGTAGTATATTCGGTTGGAATCAGCCCCAGCATTTT
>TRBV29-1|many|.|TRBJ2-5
CSVDVLLRETQYF
TGCAGCGTTGATGTCCTTTTGAGGGAGACCCAGTACTTC
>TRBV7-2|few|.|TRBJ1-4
CASSMETTRKLFF
TGTGCCAGCAGCATGGAAACGACGAGAAAACTGTTTTTT
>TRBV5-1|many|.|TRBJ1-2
CASSSNRDYGYTF
TGCGCCAGCAGCTCTAACAGGGACTATGGCTACACCTTC
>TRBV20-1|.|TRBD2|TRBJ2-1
CSASRTSGRASYNEQFF
TGCAGTGCTTCTCGGACTAGCGGGAGGGCCTCCTACAATGAGCAGTTCTTC
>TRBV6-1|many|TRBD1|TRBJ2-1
CASEGPGQVNYNEQFF
TGTGCCAGCGAGGGACCCGGACAGGTTAACTACAATGAGCAGTTCTTC
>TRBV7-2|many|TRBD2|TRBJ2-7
CASSSGTSGYEQYF
TGCGCCAGCAGCTCCGGGACTAGCGGCTACGAGCAGTACTTC
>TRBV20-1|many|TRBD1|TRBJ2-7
CSARERRGQGTYEQYF
TGCAGTGCTAGAGAGAGAAGGGGACAGGGGACTTACGAGCAGTACTTC
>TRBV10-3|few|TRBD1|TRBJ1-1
CAISEPGQGLAEAFF
TGTGCCATCAGTGAGCCCGGACAGGGATTAGCTGAAGCTTTCTTT